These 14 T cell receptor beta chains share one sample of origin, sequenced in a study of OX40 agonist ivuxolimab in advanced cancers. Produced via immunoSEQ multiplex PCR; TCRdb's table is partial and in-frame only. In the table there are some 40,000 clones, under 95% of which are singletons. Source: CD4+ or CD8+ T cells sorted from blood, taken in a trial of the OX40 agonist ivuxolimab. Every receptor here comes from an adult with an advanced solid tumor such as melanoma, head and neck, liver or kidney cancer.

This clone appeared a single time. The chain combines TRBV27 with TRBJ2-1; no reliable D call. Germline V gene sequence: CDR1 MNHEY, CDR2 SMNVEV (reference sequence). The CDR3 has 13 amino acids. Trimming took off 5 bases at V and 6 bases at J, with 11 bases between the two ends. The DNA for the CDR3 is TGTGCCAGCAGTAGAGGTGGGTCCAATGAGCAGTTCTTC. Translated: CASSRGGSNEQFF.

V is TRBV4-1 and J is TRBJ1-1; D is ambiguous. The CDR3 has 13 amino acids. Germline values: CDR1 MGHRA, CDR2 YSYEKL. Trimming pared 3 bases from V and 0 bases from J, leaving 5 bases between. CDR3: CASSQTMNTEAFF. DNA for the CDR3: TGCGCCAGCAGCCAGACTATGAACACTGAAGCTTTCTTT.

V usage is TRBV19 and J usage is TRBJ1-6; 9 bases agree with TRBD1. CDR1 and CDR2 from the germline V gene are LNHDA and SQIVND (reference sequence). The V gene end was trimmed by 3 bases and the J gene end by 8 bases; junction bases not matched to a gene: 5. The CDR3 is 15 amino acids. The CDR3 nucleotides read TGTGCCAGTAGTATCACAGGGGGCGAGGATTCACCCCTCCACTTT. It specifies CASSITGGEDSPLHF. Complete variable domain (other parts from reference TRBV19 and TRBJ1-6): DGGITQSPKYLFRKEGQNVTLSCEQNLNHDAMYWYRQDPGQGLRLIYYSQIVNDFQKGDIAEGYSVSREKKESFPLTVTSAQKNPTAFYLCASSITGGEDSPLHFGNGTRLTVT.

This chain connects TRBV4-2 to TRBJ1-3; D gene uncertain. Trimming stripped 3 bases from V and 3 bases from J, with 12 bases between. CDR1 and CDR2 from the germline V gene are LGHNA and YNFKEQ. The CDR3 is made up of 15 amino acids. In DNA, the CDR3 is TGTGCCAGCAGCCAGACCCTCATCTTTGGAAACACCATATATTTT. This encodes CASSQTLIFGNTIYF.

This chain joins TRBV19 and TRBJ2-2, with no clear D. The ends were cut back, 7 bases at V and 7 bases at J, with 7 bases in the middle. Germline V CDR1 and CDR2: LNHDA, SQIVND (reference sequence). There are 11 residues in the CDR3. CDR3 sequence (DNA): TGTGCCAGTATATCCAGCGGGGAGCTGTTTTTT. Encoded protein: CASISSGELFF.

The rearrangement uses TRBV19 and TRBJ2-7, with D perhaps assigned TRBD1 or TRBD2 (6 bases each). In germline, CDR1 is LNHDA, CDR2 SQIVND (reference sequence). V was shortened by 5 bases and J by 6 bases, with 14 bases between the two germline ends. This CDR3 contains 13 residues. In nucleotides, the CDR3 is TGTGCCAGTAGTGTAGGGGGGTCAGGCGAGCAGTACTTC. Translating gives CASSVGGSGEQYF.

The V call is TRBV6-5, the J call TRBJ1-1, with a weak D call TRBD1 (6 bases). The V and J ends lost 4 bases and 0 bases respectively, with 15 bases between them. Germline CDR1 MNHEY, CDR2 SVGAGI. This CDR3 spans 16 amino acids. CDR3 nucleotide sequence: TGTGCCAGCAGTTTCACAGGGAAATGGATGAACACTGAAGCTTTCTTT. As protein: CASSFTGKWMNTEAFF.

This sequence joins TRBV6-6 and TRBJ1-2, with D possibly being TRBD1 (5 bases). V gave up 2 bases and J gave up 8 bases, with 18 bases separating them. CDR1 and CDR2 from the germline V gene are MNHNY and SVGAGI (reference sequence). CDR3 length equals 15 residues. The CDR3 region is CASSYTQTGVEGYTF. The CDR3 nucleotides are TGTGCCAGCAGTTACACCCAGACGGGGGTTGAGGGCTACACCTTC.

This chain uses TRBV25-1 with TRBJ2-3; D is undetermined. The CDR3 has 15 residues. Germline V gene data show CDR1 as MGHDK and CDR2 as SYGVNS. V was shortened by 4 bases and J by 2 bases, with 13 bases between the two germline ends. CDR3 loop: CASSGPPLPTDTQYF. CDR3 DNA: TGTGCCAGCAGTGGACCCCCTCTTCCCACAGATACGCAGTATTTT.

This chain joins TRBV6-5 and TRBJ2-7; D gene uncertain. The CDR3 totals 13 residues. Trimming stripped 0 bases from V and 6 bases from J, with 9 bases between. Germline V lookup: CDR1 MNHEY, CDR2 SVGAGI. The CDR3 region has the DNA TGTGCCAGCAGTTACTCGCCTAGAGTCGAGCAGTACTTC. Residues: CASSYSPRVEQYF.

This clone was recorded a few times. CDR3 in DNA: TGTGCCAGTATGTCCGGGACTAGCGGAGTGGGGTCCTACAATGAGCAGTTCTTC. Protein: CASMSGTSGVGSYNEQFF. This chain links TRBV19 with TRBJ2-1; 11 bases fit TRBD2. CDR1 and CDR2 (germline): LNHDA, SQIVND (reference sequence). This CDR3 comprises 18 residues. The V segment lost 7 bases and the J segment 1 base; nucleotides outside the gene matches: 12.

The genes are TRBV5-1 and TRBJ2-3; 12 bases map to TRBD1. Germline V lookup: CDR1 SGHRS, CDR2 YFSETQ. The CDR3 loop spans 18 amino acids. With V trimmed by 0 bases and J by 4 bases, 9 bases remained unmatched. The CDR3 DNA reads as TGCGCCAGCAGCTTGGGTCCGGGACAGGGGGCAGGGGCAGATACGCAGTATTTT. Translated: CASSLGPGQGAGADTQYF. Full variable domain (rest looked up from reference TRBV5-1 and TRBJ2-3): KAGVTQTPRYLIKTRGQQVTLSCSPISGHRSVSWYQQTPGQGLQFLFEYFSETQRNKGNFPGRFSGRQFSNSRSEMNVSTLELGDSALYLCASSLGPGQGAGADTQYFGPGTRLTVL.

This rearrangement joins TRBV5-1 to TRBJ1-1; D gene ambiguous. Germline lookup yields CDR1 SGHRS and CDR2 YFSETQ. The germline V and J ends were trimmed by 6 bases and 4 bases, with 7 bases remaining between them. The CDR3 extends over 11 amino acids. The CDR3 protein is CASKRSTEAFF. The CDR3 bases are TGCGCCAGCAAGAGGAGCACTGAAGCTTTCTTT.

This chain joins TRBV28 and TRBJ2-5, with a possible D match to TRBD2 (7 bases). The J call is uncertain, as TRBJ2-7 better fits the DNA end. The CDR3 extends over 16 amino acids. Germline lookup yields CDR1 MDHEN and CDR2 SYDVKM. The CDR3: CASSTPQGRERYEQYF. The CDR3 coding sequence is TGTGCCAGCAGCACCCCCCAGGGGCGGGAGCGCTACGAGCAGTACTTC.